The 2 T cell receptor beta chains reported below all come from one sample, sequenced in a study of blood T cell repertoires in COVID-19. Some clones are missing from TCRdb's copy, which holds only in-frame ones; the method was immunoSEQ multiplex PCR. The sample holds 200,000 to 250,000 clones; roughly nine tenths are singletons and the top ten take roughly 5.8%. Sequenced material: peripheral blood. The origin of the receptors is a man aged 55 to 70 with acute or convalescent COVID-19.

The CDR3 region is CASAPSPIYNEQFF. CDR3 bases: TGTGCTAGTGCGCCTAGCCCAATCTACAATGAGCAGTTCTTC. The chain has TRBV12-5 and TRBJ2-1, with D perhaps matching TRBD2 (5 bases). The CDR3 loop spans 14 amino acids. V lost 7 bases and J lost 3, with 13 bases in between. Germline values: CDR1 LGHNT, CDR2 FRNRAP.

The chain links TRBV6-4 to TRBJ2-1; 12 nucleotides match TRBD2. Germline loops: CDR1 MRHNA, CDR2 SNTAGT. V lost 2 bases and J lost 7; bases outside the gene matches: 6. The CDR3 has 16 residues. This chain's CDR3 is CASSDDGLAGGNEQFF. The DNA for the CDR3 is TGTGCCAGCAGTGACGATGGCCTAGCGGGAGGGAATGAGCAGTTCTTC.